What follows are 23 T cell receptor beta chains derived from one specimen sequenced in a study of blood T cell repertoires in COVID-19. The repertoire was sequenced with immunoSEQ multiplex PCR; TCRdb's copy has only in-frame clones and lacks some. The sample carries 250,000 to 350,000 clones, roughly 90% recorded once. Sequenced: peripheral blood. All receptors derive from a woman aged 25 to 39 with COVID-19, enrolled during active disease.

This chain joins TRBV28 and TRBJ1-6; possibly TRBD1 for D (6 bases). The length of the CDR3 is 15 residues. V dropped 10 bases and J dropped 9 bases, with 22 bases sitting between them. Germline CDR1 and CDR2: MDHEN and SYDVKM. Here the CDR3 reads CATHSRGSGFSPLHF. The CDR3 bases are TGTGCCACCCATAGCAGGGGTTCGGGATTTTCACCCCTCCACTTT.

In its sample, this clone was seen once. The chain uses TRBV15 and TRBJ1-1, with D unclear. Germline V CDR1 and CDR2: LNHNV, YYDKDF (reference sequence). V dropped 0 bases and J dropped 2 bases, with 10 bases sitting between them. The CDR3 runs 15 residues. The CDR3 DNA is TGTGCCACCAGCAGAGATCTCGCAGGAAACACTGAAGCTTTCTTT. This translates into CATSRDLAGNTEAFF.

The V call is TRBV14, the J call TRBJ2-5; TRBD2 matches 8 bases. This CDR3 has 15 amino acids. Trimming removed 1 base from V and 7 bases from J; junction bases left unmatched: 8. The germline V gene encodes CDR1 SGHDN and CDR2 FVKESK. CDR3 DNA: TGTGCCAGCAGCCAAGTATCCAGCGGGAGAAGGACCCAGTACTTC. Its protein is CASSQVSSGRRTQYF.

This sequence joins TRBV6-4 and TRBJ2-7, with 13 bases fitting TRBD2. The CDR3 extends over 14 amino acids. J gave up 6 bases and V 8 bases, and 7 bases lay outside the gene matches. In germline, CDR1 is MRHNA, CDR2 SNTAGT. CDR3 nucleotides: TGTGCCAGCCGGGGACTAGCGGGAAAGGGCGAGCAGTACTTC. Translation: CASRGLAGKGEQYF.

This clone was counted a single time. The V gene is TRBV27, the J gene TRBJ2-7; 8 nucleotides line up with TRBD1. CDR1 and CDR2 from the germline V gene are MNHEY and SMNVEV (reference sequence). Trimming at V came to 2 bases and at J to 3 bases, leaving 3 bases not matched to a gene. This CDR3 is 14 amino acids long. CDR3 nucleotides: TGTGCCAGCAGTTTAAGTGACAGGGGCTACGAGCAGTACTTC. Translated, it gives CASSLSDRGYEQYF.

The rearrangement links TRBV9 to TRBJ2-2; D remains unclear. V was pared by 0 bases and J by 5 bases, with 2 bases between. Germline lookup yields CDR1 SGDLS and CDR2 YYNGEE. The CDR3 runs to 12 residues. The CDR3 nucleotides read TGTGCCAGCAGCGTAGTAACCGGGGAGCTGTTTTTT. It yields the protein CASSVVTGELFF.

This clone appeared once. CDR3: CSVRLAGEQFF. The CDR3 DNA reads TGCAGCGTTCGACTAGCGGGAGAGCAGTTCTTC. The gene calls are TRBV29-1 and TRBJ2-1, with 11 nucleotides matching TRBD2. Germline CDR1 is SQVTM and CDR2 is ANQGSEA. After removal of 5 bases from V and 10 bases from J, the junction contained 1 base not matched to a gene. The CDR3 consists of 11 residues.

This clone was counted a single time. The chain recombines TRBV11-2 with TRBJ2-1, with 13 bases fitting TRBD2. The length of the CDR3 is 16 residues. Germline assignment: CDR1 SGHAT and CDR2 FQNNGV. With 0 bases clipped from V and 4 bases from J, the junction kept 0 bases outside the gene matches. CDR3 coding DNA: TGTGCCAGCAGCTTAGAGGGACTAGCGGGATACAATGAGCAGTTCTTC. Protein sequence: CASSLEGLAGYNEQFF.

The chain joins TRBV11-2 to TRBJ2-1; D is undetermined. CDR1 and CDR2 from the germline V gene are SGHAT and FQNNGV. Trimming removed 1 base from V and 8 bases from J, with 6 bases in between. The CDR3 has 12 amino acids. The CDR3 coding sequence is TGTGCCAGCAGCTTAGTGGCCCATGAGCAGTTCTTC. Encoded protein: CASSLVAHEQFF.

Only one count was recorded for this clone. The chain recombines TRBV24-1 with TRBJ2-1; TRBD2 agrees at 7 bases. V shed 5 bases and J 6 bases; nucleotides not matched to a gene: 15. Germline V gene data show CDR1 as KGHDR and CDR2 as SFDVKD. The CDR3 extends over 17 amino acids. The CDR3 region is CATSALGAGASRNEQFF. For the CDR3, the DNA is TGTGCCACCAGTGCCTTAGGGGCGGGAGCCTCACGCAATGAGCAGTTCTTC.

The chain carries TRBV18 and TRBJ1-5; 7 bases map to TRBD1. In germline, CDR1 is KGHSH, CDR2 LQKENI. The CDR3 runs 16 residues. The J segment lost 1 base and the V segment lost 6 bases, leaving 9 bases of the junction unmatched. CDR3 DNA sequence: TGTGCCAGCTCCCTCACCGAGGGGGCGAGCAATCAGCCCCAGCATTTT. Translating it yields CASSLTEGASNQPQHF.

This chain connects TRBV15 to TRBJ2-4; D possibly corresponds to TRBD2 (5 bases). Germline loops: CDR1 LNHNV, CDR2 YYDKDF (reference sequence). The CDR3 is made up of 13 amino acids. Trimming took off 5 bases at V and 6 bases at J, with 11 bases between the two ends. The CDR3 protein is CATSAGGVNIQYF. For the CDR3, the DNA is TGTGCCACCAGCGCAGGAGGTGTAAACATTCAGTACTTC.

Turning to this clone: Other DNA sequences of this sample code for an identical CDR3. The chain joins TRBV7-9 to TRBJ2-7; a possible D gene is TRBD2 (5 bases). Germline CDR1 SEHNR, CDR2 FQNEAQ (reference sequence). This CDR3 is built from 14 residues. Deletions cut 1 base from V and 1 base from J, with 8 bases between. CDR3 coding DNA: TGTGCCAGCAGCTTAGGTCTAGCTTCCTACGAGCAGTACTTC. Residues: CASSLGLASYEQYF.

The chain carries TRBV29-1 and TRBJ1-5; a weak D match, TRBD1 (6 bases). The V gene's germline CDR1 is SQVTM and CDR2 ANQGSEA. CDR3 length: 14 residues. V lost 4 bases to trimming and J lost 1 base, with 11 bases between them. The CDR3 DNA reads as TGCAGCGTTGCCCCAGGGGAGAGCAATCAGCCCCAGCATTTT. Protein: CSVAPGESNQPQHF.

The V and J genes are TRBV19 and TRBJ1-1; D call uncertain. This CDR3 is built from 13 residues. With 1 base removed from V and 3 bases from J, the gap between germline ends came to 6 bases. Germline V gene lookup returns CDR1 LNHDA and CDR2 SQIVND (reference sequence). CDR3 amino acids: CASSIVADTEAFF. CDR3 sequence (DNA): TGTGCCAGTAGTATAGTTGCGGACACTGAAGCTTTCTTT.

The CDR3 is CASSIGGRDQETQYF. The CDR3 region has the DNA TGTGCCAGTAGTATTGGCGGGAGGGACCAAGAGACCCAGTACTTC. The chain employs TRBV19 and TRBJ2-5; 9 bases are a match to TRBD2. Germline loops: CDR1 LNHDA, CDR2 SQIVND (reference sequence). J gave up 0 bases and V 3 bases, and 2 bases lay outside the gene matches. The CDR3 is 15 residues long.

Only a few counts were recorded for this clone. The gene calls are TRBV6-1 and TRBJ1-2, with D unresolved. V lost 1 base and J lost 1, with 4 bases in between. This CDR3 comprises 13 residues. Looked up from germline, CDR1 is MNHNS and CDR2 is SASEGT. CDR3 sequence (DNA): TGTGCCAGCAGTGAAGGACATAACTATGGCTACACCTTC. Translation: CASSEGHNYGYTF.

The genes are TRBV29-1 and TRBJ1-1; weak D call: TRBD1 (6 bases). The germline V gene has CDR1 SQVTM and CDR2 ANQGSEA. V was shortened by 6 bases and J by 4 bases, with 12 bases between the two germline ends. The CDR3 sequence is 12 residues long. The CDR3 nucleotides are TGCAGCGTGAGAACAGGGATCACTGAAGCTTTCTTT. This codes for CSVRTGITEAFF.

V is TRBV5-1 and J is TRBJ1-1, with unresolved D. V lost 0 bases and J 2 bases, leaving 8 bases between the germline ends. Germline assignment: CDR1 SGHRS and CDR2 YFSETQ. The CDR3 has 14 amino acids. The CDR3 protein is CASSLGFTNTEAFF. The CDR3 DNA reads as TGCGCCAGCAGCTTGGGGTTTACAAACACTGAAGCTTTCTTT.

This clone has just one count. The rearrangement links TRBV25-1 to TRBJ1-1; the D gene is possibly TRBD1 (5 bases). Germline lookup yields CDR1 MGHDK and CDR2 SYGVNS. The CDR3 sequence is 17 residues long. V lost 2 bases, J lost 4 bases, and 20 bases lay in between. CDR3 DNA: TGTGCCAGCAGTGAAACCCTCGGGGGGGGTTCGGGCACTGAAGCTTTCTTT. It specifies CASSETLGGGSGTEAFF. Full variable domain (rest looked up from reference TRBV25-1 and TRBJ1-1): EADIYQTPRYLVIGTGKKITLECSQTMGHDKMYWYQQDPGMELHLIHYSYGVNSTEKGDLSSESTVSRIRTEHFPLTLESARPSHTSQYLCASSETLGGGSGTEAFFGQGTRLTVV.

The V and J genes are TRBV10-2 and TRBJ1-4; 7 bases agree with TRBD1. The V gene's germline CDR1 is WSHSY and CDR2 SAAADI. V gave up 5 bases and J gave up 3 bases; unmatched junction bases: 6. This CDR3 has 15 residues. The CDR3 protein is CASSLGGRPNEKLFF. The CDR3 DNA reads TGCGCCAGCAGTTTAGGGGGCAGACCTAATGAAAAACTGTTTTTT.

V and J are TRBV5-1 and TRBJ2-6, with 9 nucleotides matching TRBD1. Germline CDR1 and CDR2: SGHRS and YFSETQ. Trimming cost V 4 bases and J 0 bases; bases outside gene matches: 8. This CDR3 has 18 residues. The CDR3 loop reads CASSQLGQGFSGANVLTF. For the CDR3, the DNA is TGCGCCAGCAGCCAACTAGGACAGGGGTTCTCTGGGGCCAACGTCCTGACTTTC.

The chain recombines TRBV11-2 with TRBJ2-1; TRBD2 matches 10 bases. CDR1 and CDR2 from the germline V gene are SGHAT and FQNNGV. This CDR3 contains 15 residues. V gave up 6 bases and J gave up 7 bases; unmatched junction bases: 9. The DNA of the CDR3 is TGTGCCAGCAGTTTTTTAGCGGGAGGATTGAATGAGCAGTTCTTC. As protein: CASSFLAGGLNEQFF.